This TCR beta chain derives from a study of Graves' ophthalmopathy and Graves' hyperthyroidism. Trimming at V came to 4 bases and at J to 10 bases, leaving 8 bases not matched to a gene. Germline V lookup: CDR1 SGHTS, CDR2 YDEGEE. The CDR3 spans 14 residues. CDR3 regions of TCR beta were amplified from RNA transcripts. HTBI-primed first-round RT-PCR preceded second-round multiplex PCR. TCRdb independently ran MiXCR on the multiplex PCR reads; one entry per CDR3 protein. This table holds 170,000 or so distinct CDR3 sequences, 30% to 45% found once. This clonotype occurred many times. Antigen: not known. Study conclusions and caveats: Among expanded thyroid clonotypes above 0.001 frequency, most also occurred in blood.

The sample was peripheral blood. V is TRBV5-8 and J is TRBJ2-1; 10 nucleotides match TRBD1. This clonotype originated in a woman between 35 and 50 years old with Graves' ophthalmopathy. The CDR3 reads CASSRRDRGGEQFF. CDR3 DNA sequence: TGTGCCAGCAGCCGCCGGGACAGGGGCGGCGAGCAGTTCTTC.